A selection of T cell receptor beta chains follows, all from one sample in a study of blood T cell repertoires in COVID-19. Sequenced by immunoSEQ multiplex PCR; TCRdb stores in-frame clones only, minus some. The sample lists 70,000 to 95,000 clones, 80% to 90% seen once, with about an eighth in the top ten. The sample was peripheral blood. The receptor set was obtained from a human donor in a cohort sampled during active COVID-19. Both conserved end residues are part of each CDR3. Fields, in order: V gene, D gene, clone size, J gene, CDR3 protein, CDR3 DNA. D genes are given only for firm matches. The size entry is marked missing in some rows and otherwise reads once, few, many or a size class.

V: TRBV19
D: .
size: once
J: TRBJ2-4
CDR3: CASSGWTLAKNIQYF
DNA: TGTGCCAGTAGTGGGTGGACTCTAGCCAAAAACATTCAGTACTTC

V: TRBV5-1
D: .
size: .
J: TRBJ1-4
CDR3: CASSLTVFNEKLFF
DNA: TGCGCCAGCAGCCTTACAGTCTTTAATGAAAAACTGTTTTTT

V: TRBV27
D: .
size: .
J: TRBJ2-6
CDR3: CASTRGVSGANVLTF
DNA: TGTGCCAGCACTAGGGGCGTCTCTGGGGCCAACGTCCTGACTTTC

V: TRBV12-2
D: .
size: .
J: TRBJ1-2
CDR3: CASRLESSRQNYGYTF
DNA: TGTGCAAGTCGCTTAGAGTCATCCCGCCAGAACTATGGCTACACCTTC

V: TRBV9
D: TRBD2
size: .
J: TRBJ2-1
CDR3: CASSSLWGRGATSYNEQFF
DNA: TGTGCCAGCAGCTCCCTATGGGGGCGGGGGGCAACCTCCTACAATGAGCAGTTCTTC

V: TRBV18
D: .
size: .
J: TRBJ1-4
CDR3: CASSPAGWGRGEKLFF
DNA: TGTGCCAGCTCACCCGCAGGATGGGGGCGCGGTGAAAAACTGTTTTTT

V: TRBV19
D: TRBD2
size: .
J: TRBJ2-3
CDR3: CASSIGLAGGDTQYF
DNA: TGTGCCAGTAGTATCGGGCTAGCGGGGGGAGATACGCAGTATTTT

V: TRBV11-2
D: .
size: few
J: TRBJ2-2
CDR3: CASSLNINTGELFF
DNA: TGTGCCAGCAGCTTAAACATTAACACCGGGGAGCTGTTTTTT

V: TRBV20-1
D: TRBD1
size: .
J: TRBJ2-7
CDR3: CSASPTGYEQYF
DNA: TGCAGTGCTAGTCCGACAGGGTACGAGCAGTACTTC

V: TRBV5-1
D: TRBD2
size: .
J: TRBJ2-7
CDR3: CASSKGLATLSEQYF
DNA: TGCGCCAGCAGCAAGGGACTAGCGACCCTCTCCGAGCAGTACTTC

V: TRBV7-3
D: TRBD2
size: .
J: TRBJ2-1
CDR3: CASSLIGKRGPYNEQFF
DNA: TGTGCCAGCAGCTTAATCGGCAAGCGGGGGCCTTACAATGAGCAGTTCTTC

V: TRBV27
D: TRBD2
size: .
J: TRBJ2-1
CDR3: CASSPGLAAVFEQFF
DNA: TGTGCCAGCAGCCCCGGACTAGCGGCTGTGTTTGAGCAGTTCTTC

V: TRBV25-1
D: .
size: .
J: TRBJ1-3
CDR3: CASSEQASGNTIYF
DNA: TGTGCCAGCAGTGAACAGGCCTCTGGAAACACCATATATTTT

V: TRBV7-2
D: .
size: .
J: TRBJ1-1
CDR3: CASSLQGPVNTEAFF
DNA: TGTGCCAGCAGCTTACAGGGTCCCGTGAACACTGAAGCTTTCTTT

V: TRBV19
D: TRBD1
size: .
J: TRBJ1-4
CDR3: CASNPQGVREKLFF
DNA: TGTGCCAGTAACCCCCAGGGGGTCAGAGAAAAACTGTTTTTT

V: TRBV5-1
D: TRBD2
size: .
J: TRBJ2-5
CDR3: CASSLAGLAGGQETQYF
DNA: TGCGCCAGCAGCTTGGCGGGCCTAGCGGGGGGTCAAGAGACCCAGTACTTC

V: TRBV25-1
D: TRBD2
size: .
J: TRBJ2-1
CDR3: CASSEYRLAGYNEQFF
DNA: TGTGCCAGCAGTGAATATCGGCTAGCGGGATACAATGAGCAGTTCTTC

V: TRBV6-5
D: .
size: .
J: TRBJ2-7
CDR3: CASRTSYEQYF
DNA: TGTGCCAGCCGGACTTCTTACGAGCAGTACTTC

V: TRBV28
D: .
size: few
J: TRBJ1-2
CDR3: CASSPRSGDYGYTF
DNA: TGTGCCAGCAGTCCCCGGTCAGGGGACTATGGCTACACCTTC

V: TRBV24-1
D: TRBD2
size: .
J: TRBJ2-7
CDR3: CATSDPLAGSYEQYF
DNA: TGTGCCACCAGTGACCCCTTAGCGGGGTCTTACGAGCAGTACTTC

V: TRBV30
D: TRBD1
size: .
J: TRBJ1-1
CDR3: CAWRAPGQGQAFF
DNA: TGTGCCTGGAGGGCTCCGGGACAGGGACAAGCTTTCTTT

V: TRBV7-9
D: .
size: .
J: TRBJ1-3
CDR3: CASSSRGGSSGNTIYF
DNA: TGTGCCAGCAGCTCACGTGGTGGCTCCTCTGGAAACACCATATATTTT

V: TRBV28
D: TRBD2
size: .
J: TRBJ2-1
CDR3: CASIYAGGRYYEQFF
DNA: TGTGCCAGCATCTATGCGGGGGGGCGGTACTATGAGCAGTTCTTC

V: TRBV11-1
D: TRBD1
size: .
J: TRBJ2-7
CDR3: CASSRQGGVYEQYF
DNA: TGTGCCAGCAGCCGACAGGGGGGGGTCTACGAGCAGTACTTC

V: TRBV5-1
D: TRBD2
size: .
J: TRBJ2-3
CDR3: CASSSLAGSTDTQYF
DNA: TGCGCCAGCAGCTCACTAGCGGGGAGCACAGATACGCAGTATTTT

V: TRBV20-1
D: .
size: once
J: TRBJ2-7
CDR3: CSASKGGSIYEQYF
DNA: TGCAGTGCTAGTAAAGGAGGGAGCATCTACGAGCAGTACTTC

V: TRBV6-5
D: .
size: few
J: TRBJ2-7
CDR3: CASKTASYYEQYF
DNA: TGTGCCAGCAAAACGGCTAGCTACTACGAGCAGTACTTC

V: TRBV28
D: TRBD1
size: .
J: TRBJ1-3
CDR3: CASSPGTGSSGNTIYF
DNA: TGTGCCAGCAGTCCCGGGACAGGGAGCTCTGGAAACACCATATATTTT

V: TRBV9
D: .
size: .
J: TRBJ2-2
CDR3: CASSARGAGGNTGELFF
DNA: TGTGCCAGCAGCGCCCGGGGGGCAGGGGGCAACACCGGGGAGCTGTTTTTT

V: TRBV9
D: .
size: .
J: TRBJ2-2
CDR3: CASSPLGSTGELFF
DNA: TGTGCCAGCAGCCCCCTCGGGAGCACCGGGGAGCTGTTTTTT

V: TRBV6-5
D: .
size: .
J: TRBJ1-1
CDR3: CASSLYTEAFF
DNA: TGTGCCAGCAGCCTATACACTGAAGCTTTCTTT

V: TRBV23-1
D: TRBD1
size: few
J: TRBJ1-5
CDR3: CASSQCGQGPRSQPQHF
DNA: TGCGCCAGCAGTCAATGCGGACAGGGACCAAGGAGCCAGCCCCAGCATTTT

V: TRBV6-2/TRBV6-3
D: TRBD2
size: .
J: TRBJ2-4
CDR3: CASSYGGGAKNIQYF
DNA: TGTGCCAGCAGTTACGGGGGGGGTGCCAAAAACATTCAGTACTTC

V: TRBV2
D: .
size: .
J: TRBJ1-1
CDR3: CASSDLQGMGTEAFF
DNA: TGTGCCAGCAGTGATCTCCAGGGGATGGGCACTGAAGCTTTCTTT

V: TRBV4-1
D: .
size: .
J: TRBJ1-5
CDR3: CASSPLGEGPNQPQHF
DNA: TGCGCCAGCAGCCCCCTTGGGGAGGGCCCTAATCAGCCCCAGCATTTT

V: TRBV5-1
D: TRBD2
size: .
J: TRBJ2-7
CDR3: CASSSSAGGGTYEQYF
DNA: TGCGCCAGCAGCTCGAGTGCCGGCGGGGGTACCTACGAGCAGTACTTC

V: TRBV27
D: TRBD2
size: .
J: TRBJ2-7
CDR3: CASSRGGTYEQYF
DNA: TGTGCCAGCAGCCGGGGGGGGACCTACGAGCAGTACTTC

V: TRBV7-9
D: .
size: .
J: TRBJ1-4
CDR3: CASSSSGNNEKLFF
DNA: TGTGCCAGCAGCTCTTCAGGGAATAATGAAAAACTGTTTTTT

V: TRBV5-1
D: .
size: .
J: TRBJ2-5
CDR3: CASIRGSGETQYF
DNA: TGCGCCAGCATTAGGGGGAGCGGCGAGACCCAGTACTTC

V: TRBV19
D: TRBD1
size: .
J: TRBJ1-1
CDR3: CAKSSRTGTCNIPLNTEAFF
DNA: TGTGCCAAGTCCTCTCGGACAGGGACCTGCAATATCCCCTTGAACACTGAAGCTTTCTTT

V: TRBV11-2
D: .
size: few
J: TRBJ1-2
CDR3: CASSPDTLYGYTF
DNA: TGTGCCAGCAGCCCAGACACGCTCTATGGCTACACCTTC

V: TRBV5-5
D: TRBD1
size: .
J: TRBJ1-3
CDR3: CASSPTGVRGNTIYF
DNA: TGTGCCAGCAGCCCAACAGGGGTACGTGGAAACACCATATATTTT

V: TRBV15
D: .
size: .
J: TRBJ2-1
CDR3: CATSRDPFRNEQFF
DNA: TGTGCCACCAGCAGAGACCCGTTTCGCAATGAGCAGTTCTTC

V: TRBV30
D: TRBD1
size: .
J: TRBJ1-1
CDR3: CAWGRGLGNTEAFF
DNA: TGTGCCTGGGGCAGGGGGCTGGGGAACACTGAAGCTTTCTTT

V: TRBV5-1
D: TRBD1
size: .
J: TRBJ1-2
CDR3: CASSYSGTGYYGYTF
DNA: TGCGCCAGCAGCTATTCCGGGACAGGATACTATGGCTACACCTTC

V: TRBV5-1
D: TRBD1
size: .
J: TRBJ2-3
CDR3: CASTPTGGTDTQYF
DNA: TGCGCCAGCACCCCGACAGGGGGTACAGATACGCAGTATTTT

V: TRBV12-3/TRBV12-4
D: .
size: medium-sized
J: TRBJ1-3
CDR3: CALYSGNTIYF
DNA: TGTGCCCTTTATTCTGGAAACACCATATATTTT

V: TRBV6-5
D: TRBD2
size: .
J: TRBJ2-1
CDR3: CASSWGLAGSYNEQFF
DNA: TGTGCCAGCAGTTGGGGACTAGCGGGCTCCTACAATGAGCAGTTCTTC

V: TRBV2
D: .
size: .
J: TRBJ1-4
CDR3: CASKYGGAGEKLFF
DNA: TGTGCCAGCAAGTATGGGGGCGCGGGTGAAAAACTGTTTTTT